The clone carrying this TCR beta chain was seen once. Its specificity is not known. The sample belongs to a study of beta chain features in type 1 diabetes. The CDR3 is 16 residues long. Losses at the gene ends were 4 bases for V and 1 base for J; bases not matched to a gene: 6. Germline CDR1 is SGHRS and CDR2 is YFSETQ. Study-level points and caveats: TCRB CDR3s were moderately but significantly shorter in Type 1 diabetes patients in all four CD4+ subsets.

Every isolated RNA sample was fully reverse transcribed, so sequencing captured expressed TCRB transcripts. Method: immunoSEQ multiplex PCR; TCRdb's copy keeps in-frame clones and lacks some. The repertoire has 20,000 to 30,000 clones, roughly 69% of them found once; the top ten carry about 2.2%. The receptor comes from a woman aged 40-49 years in good health. Sequencing was carried out using Tregs from blood. The J gene is TRBJ2-3, the V gene TRBV5-1, with 10 positions matching TRBD1. The CDR3 sequence is CASSVGQGIRTDTQYF. Here the CDR3 DNA reads TGCGCCAGCAGCGTGGGACAGGGGATACGCACAGATACGCAGTATTTT.